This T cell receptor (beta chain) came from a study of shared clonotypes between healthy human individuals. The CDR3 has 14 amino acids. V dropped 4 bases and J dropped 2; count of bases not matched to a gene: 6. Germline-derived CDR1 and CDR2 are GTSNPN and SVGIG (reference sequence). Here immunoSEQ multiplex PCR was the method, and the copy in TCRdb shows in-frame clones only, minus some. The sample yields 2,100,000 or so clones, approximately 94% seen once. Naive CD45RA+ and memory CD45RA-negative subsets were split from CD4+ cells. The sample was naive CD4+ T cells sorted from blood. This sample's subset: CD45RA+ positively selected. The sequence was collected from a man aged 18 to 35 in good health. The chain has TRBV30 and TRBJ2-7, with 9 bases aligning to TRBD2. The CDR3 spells CAWKVTSGTYEQYF. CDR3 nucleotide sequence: TGTGCCTGGAAGGTGACTAGCGGAACCTACGAGCAGTACTTC.